The rows below give T cell receptor beta chains drawn from one sample of a study of T cell responses to AZD1222 COVID-19 vaccine. This table comes from immunoSEQ multiplex PCR, and its TCRdb copy is limited to in-frame clones, with some not included. This sample has roughly 200,000 clones, with about 94% found just once. The sequenced sample was peripheral blood, obtained 28 days after the second dose of the MenACWY control vaccine. The receptors shown here come from an adult who received the MenACWY meningococcal vaccine as a control. The CDR3 runs from the conserved cysteine through the conserved F or W. Fields, in order: D gene, clone size, J gene, V gene, CDR3 DNA, CDR3 protein. A D gene is named only where the DNA matches it firmly. Part of the rows lack a size; the others show once, few, many or a class for expanded clones.

d_gene: .; abundance: .; j_gene: TRBJ2-1; v_gene: TRBV5-1; CDR3nt: TGCGCCAGCAGCTTGGGAGGGCCAAGCTCCTACAATGAGCAGTTCTTC; CDR3aa: CASSLGGPSSYNEQFF
d_gene: TRBD1; abundance: .; j_gene: TRBJ1-5; v_gene: TRBV6-4; CDR3nt: TGTGCCAGCTCCTCGACAGGGAGTAGACAGCCCCAGCATTTT; CDR3aa: CASSSTGSRQPQHF
d_gene: .; abundance: .; j_gene: TRBJ2-3; v_gene: TRBV9; CDR3nt: TGTGCCAGCAGCGTAGCTGCATCCACAGATACGCAGTATTTT; CDR3aa: CASSVAASTDTQYF
d_gene: .; abundance: .; j_gene: TRBJ1-4; v_gene: TRBV15; CDR3nt: TGTGCCACCAGCAGAGACAGGGCGAATAATGAAAAACTGTTTTTT; CDR3aa: CATSRDRANNEKLFF
d_gene: TRBD2; abundance: .; j_gene: TRBJ2-5; v_gene: TRBV3-1/TRBV3-2; CDR3nt: TGTGCCAGCAGCCAAGGGGACGGGACTAGGACGGCAGAGACCCAGTACTTC; CDR3aa: CASSQGDGTRTAETQYF
d_gene: .; abundance: .; j_gene: TRBJ2-5; v_gene: TRBV5-1; CDR3nt: TGCGCCAGCAGCTCGGGACAAGAGACCCAGTACTTC; CDR3aa: CASSSGQETQYF
d_gene: .; abundance: once; j_gene: TRBJ2-7; v_gene: TRBV28; CDR3nt: TGTGCCAGCAGTCCGCCTAATCAGGGCCTCACCTCCTACGAGCAGTACTTC; CDR3aa: CASSPPNQGLTSYEQYF
d_gene: TRBD1; abundance: once; j_gene: TRBJ1-5; v_gene: TRBV9; CDR3nt: TGTGCCAGCAGCGCCGATACCGGACAGGGGGCTGATCAGCCCCAGCATTTT; CDR3aa: CASSADTGQGADQPQHF
d_gene: .; abundance: .; j_gene: TRBJ2-3; v_gene: TRBV5-4; CDR3nt: TGTGCCAGCAGCTTGGGACAGGCCCCGGATACGCAGTATTTT; CDR3aa: CASSLGQAPDTQYF
d_gene: TRBD2; abundance: .; j_gene: TRBJ2-1; v_gene: TRBV4-1; CDR3nt: TGCGCCACCAGGGCGACTAGCGGGAAGAATGAGCAGTTCTTC; CDR3aa: CATRATSGKNEQFF
d_gene: TRBD2; abundance: once; j_gene: TRBJ2-1; v_gene: TRBV29-1; CDR3nt: TGCAGCGTTTCTAGCGGGAGGAGGGGCGAGCAGTTCTTC; CDR3aa: CSVSSGRRGEQFF
d_gene: TRBD1; abundance: .; j_gene: TRBJ1-6; v_gene: TRBV10-3; CDR3nt: TGTGCCATCAGTGAGTCTCCGGGACAGAGTAATTCACCCCTCCACTTT; CDR3aa: CAISESPGQSNSPLHF
d_gene: .; abundance: .; j_gene: TRBJ2-1; v_gene: TRBV30; CDR3nt: TGTGCCTGGAGTGTACCCGGGACCGATAACTACAATGAGCAGTTCTTC; CDR3aa: CAWSVPGTDNYNEQFF
d_gene: .; abundance: .; j_gene: TRBJ1-1; v_gene: TRBV5-1; CDR3nt: TGCGCCAGCAGCATAGGGGTAGGGAACACTGAAGCTTTCTTT; CDR3aa: CASSIGVGNTEAFF
d_gene: .; abundance: .; j_gene: TRBJ2-7; v_gene: TRBV5-5; CDR3nt: TGTGCCAGCAGCCCGGCCTGGGCGGACTACGAGCAGTACTTC; CDR3aa: CASSPAWADYEQYF
d_gene: .; abundance: .; j_gene: TRBJ1-4; v_gene: TRBV28; CDR3nt: TGTGCCAGCAGTTTGGCCCGGGCAACTAATGAAAAACTGTTTTTT; CDR3aa: CASSLARATNEKLFF
d_gene: TRBD2; abundance: once; j_gene: TRBJ2-1; v_gene: TRBV6-5; CDR3nt: TGTGCCAGCAGTACTAGCGGGAGTTCCTACAATGAGCAGTTCTTC; CDR3aa: CASSTSGSSYNEQFF
d_gene: TRBD2; abundance: .; j_gene: TRBJ2-7; v_gene: TRBV11-3; CDR3nt: TGTGCCAGCAGCTTACGGGAGGGCCCCTACGAGCAGTACTTC; CDR3aa: CASSLREGPYEQYF
d_gene: .; abundance: .; j_gene: TRBJ1-2; v_gene: TRBV3-1/TRBV3-2; CDR3nt: TGTGCCAGCAGCCTTGACCGGGCCCATGGCTACACCTTC; CDR3aa: CASSLDRAHGYTF
d_gene: TRBD1; abundance: few; j_gene: TRBJ1-5; v_gene: TRBV30; CDR3nt: TGTGCCTGGAGTACAGGGGGCGAACAGCCCCAGCATTTT; CDR3aa: CAWSTGGEQPQHF
d_gene: .; abundance: .; j_gene: TRBJ1-1; v_gene: TRBV2; CDR3nt: TGTGCCAGCAGTGATACCGGGTGGAGGGCTTTCTTT; CDR3aa: CASSDTGWRAFF
d_gene: .; abundance: once; j_gene: TRBJ1-3; v_gene: TRBV6-8; CDR3nt: TGTGCCAGCAGTCCCCTGACCGCCAACTCTGGAAACACCATATATTTT; CDR3aa: CASSPLTANSGNTIYF
d_gene: .; abundance: .; j_gene: TRBJ1-6; v_gene: TRBV6-5; CDR3nt: TGTGCCAGCAGCCTTACCAGGGATAATTCACCCCTCCACTTT; CDR3aa: CASSLTRDNSPLHF